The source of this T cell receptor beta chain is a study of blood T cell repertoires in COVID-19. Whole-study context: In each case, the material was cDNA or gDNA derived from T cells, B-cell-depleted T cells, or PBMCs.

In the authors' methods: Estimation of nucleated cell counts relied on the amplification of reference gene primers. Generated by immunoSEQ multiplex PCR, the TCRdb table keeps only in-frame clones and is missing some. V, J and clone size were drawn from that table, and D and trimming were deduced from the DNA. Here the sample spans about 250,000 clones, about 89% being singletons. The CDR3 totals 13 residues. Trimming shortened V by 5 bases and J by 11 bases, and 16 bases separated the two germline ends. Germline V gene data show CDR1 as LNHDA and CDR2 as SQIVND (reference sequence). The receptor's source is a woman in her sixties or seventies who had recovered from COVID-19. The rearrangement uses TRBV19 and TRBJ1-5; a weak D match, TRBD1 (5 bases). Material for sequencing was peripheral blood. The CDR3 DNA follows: TGTGCCAGTAGTCCCCAAAGCGGGGGGGCCCAGCATTTT. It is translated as CASSPQSGGAQHF.